These 21 T cell receptor beta chains came from one sample sequenced in a study of T cell responses to AZD1222 COVID-19 vaccine. Clones were read by immunoSEQ multiplex PCR, and TCRdb kept only the in-frame ones, dropping some. The table shows about 39,000 clones, with roughly 85% occurring only once. The sample consisted of peripheral blood, taken 28 days after the second dose of the MenACWY control vaccine. These receptor sequences come from an adult who received the MenACWY meningococcal vaccine as a control.

The chain is built from TRBV27 and TRBJ2-3, with a tentative D call TRBD2 (6 bases). CDR1 MNHEY and CDR2 SMNVEV come from the germline V gene (reference sequence). V was pared by 7 bases and J by 3 bases, with 26 bases between. There are 18 residues in the CDR3. The CDR3 bases are TGTGCCAGCACCTCCAAATCCACGGGGAGGAGGGAAACAGATACGCAGTATTTT. Translated, it gives CASTSKSTGRRETDTQYF.

This chain uses TRBV13 with TRBJ1-1, with a tentative D call TRBD1 (5 bases). This CDR3 region has 14 residues. The V end was cut by 9 bases, the J end by 3 bases, with 17 bases between. The V gene's germline CDR1 is PRHDT and CDR2 FYEKMQ (reference sequence). CDR3 sequence: CASSQGGGHTEAFF. DNA of the CDR3: TGTGCCAGTAGCCAGGGTGGCGGGCACACTGAAGCTTTCTTT.

The J gene is TRBJ2-3, the V gene TRBV28; a possible D gene is TRBD1 (6 bases). Trimming stripped 3 bases from V and 6 bases from J, with 13 bases between. Germline assignment: CDR1 MDHEN and CDR2 SYDVKM. CDR3 length equals 14 residues. The CDR3 is CASSFSGHLDTQYF. In nucleotides, the CDR3 is TGTGCCAGCAGTTTTTCGGGACACCTGGATACGCAGTATTTT. The whole variable domain, filled in from reference TRBV28 and TRBJ2-3, reads DVKVTQSSRYLVKRTGEKVFLECVQDMDHENMFWYRQDPGLGLRLIYFSYDVKMKEKGDIPEGYSVSREKKERFSLILESASTNQTSMYLCASSFSGHLDTQYFGPGTRLTVL.

V gene TRBV5-4 combines with J gene TRBJ2-7; 8 nucleotides align to TRBD2. The CDR3 has 16 residues. The ends lost 4 bases at V and 3 bases at J; junction bases unmatched: 12. Germline V gene data show CDR1 as SGHNT and CDR2 as YYREEE (reference sequence). CDR3 region: CASSMGSPSGHYEQYF. DNA for the CDR3: TGTGCCAGCAGCATGGGCTCTCCTAGCGGGCACTACGAGCAGTACTTC. The full variable domain, completed using reference TRBV5-4 and TRBJ2-7, is ETGVTQSPTHLIKTRGQQVTLRCSSQSGHNTVSWYQQALGQGPQFIFQYYREEENGRGNFPPRFSGLQFPNYSSELNVNALELDDSALYLCASSMGSPSGHYEQYFGPGTRLTVT.

The chain uses TRBV10-3 and TRBJ2-5; D is possibly TRBD1 (6 bases). The CDR3 is 18 residues long. Germline V gene data show CDR1 as ENHRY and CDR2 as SYGVKD. V was clipped by 0 bases and J by 2 bases, with 19 bases between them. Written as DNA, the CDR3 is TGTGCCATCAGTGAGTCGACTCTAGAGGACAGATTACAAGAGACCCAGTACTTC. Translating gives CAISESTLEDRLQETQYF.

V is TRBV7-9 and J is TRBJ2-7; 8 bases match TRBD2. V was clipped by 3 bases and J by 9 bases; unmatched bases: 7. This CDR3 contains 13 residues. Germline lookup yields CDR1 SEHNR and CDR2 FQNEAQ (reference sequence). The CDR3 nucleotides read TGTGCCAGCAGCTTTTGGCGGGAGGACGGGCAGTACTTC. It specifies CASSFWREDGQYF.

Only one count was recorded for this clone. J is TRBJ1-2 and V is TRBV30; the D is unclear. The CDR3 has 13 amino acids. Trimming shortened V by 4 bases and J by 4 bases, and 13 bases separated the two germline ends. From germline, CDR1 is GTSNPN and CDR2 SVGIG (reference sequence). The CDR3 bases are TGTGCCTGGATGAAACAGACTATCTATGGCTACACCTTC. This gives the protein CAWMKQTIYGYTF.

The chain joins TRBV7-3 to TRBJ2-1; D ambiguous. The CDR3 totals 13 residues. Germline CDR1 SGHTA, CDR2 FQGTGA. Trimming shortened V by 1 base and J by 4 bases, and 5 bases separated the two germline ends. The CDR3 reads CASSLSLYNEQFF. The DNA for the CDR3 is TGTGCCAGCAGCTTAAGCCTTTACAATGAGCAGTTCTTC.

The rearrangement uses TRBV11-2 and TRBJ2-1; 9 nucleotides match TRBD1. CDR3 length equals 16 residues. V shed 1 base, J shed 9 bases, and the junction held 10 bases outside the gene matches. Germline assignment: CDR1 SGHAT and CDR2 FQNNGV. The CDR3 sequence is CASSLGTGVGKTEQFF. The CDR3 region has the DNA TGTGCCAGCAGCTTAGGGACAGGGGTAGGTAAGACTGAGCAGTTCTTC.

This rearrangement joins TRBV3-1 (or the pseudogene TRBV3-2) to TRBJ2-3; D call uncertain. CDR3 length: 12 amino acids. V gave up 4 bases and J gave up 6 bases, with 8 bases separating them. In germline, CDR1 is LGHDT, CDR2 YNNKEL (reference sequence). The CDR3, as DNA: TGTGCCAGCAGCCCGGACGTGGATACGCAGTATTTT. Its translation: CASSPDVDTQYF.

V is TRBV10-3 and J is TRBJ2-7; 12 bases fit TRBD2. Germline CDR1 ENHRY, CDR2 SYGVKD. CDR3 length: 16 amino acids. The J segment lost 7 bases and the V segment lost 0 bases, leaving 7 bases of the junction unmatched. The CDR3 loop is CAISESTLAGGGEQYF. The CDR3 DNA reads as TGTGCCATCAGTGAGTCGACACTAGCGGGAGGCGGAGAGCAGTACTTC.

This sequence joins TRBV5-4 and TRBJ2-1; D perhaps matches TRBD2 (5 bases). CDR1 and CDR2 from the germline V gene are SGHNT and YYREEE (reference sequence). The CDR3 covers 11 residues. V lost 4 bases and J 12 bases, leaving 11 bases between the germline ends. The CDR3 DNA is TGTGCCAGCAGCCGGGCCAGCGGGCAGTTCTTC. Encoded protein: CASSRASGQFF. Combining the CDR3 with reference TRBV5-4 and TRBJ2-1 gives the whole variable domain ETGVTQSPTHLIKTRGQQVTLRCSSQSGHNTVSWYQQALGQGPQFIFQYYREEENGRGNFPPRFSGLQFPNYSSELNVNALELDDSALYLCASSRASGQFFGPGTRLTVL.

This chain joins TRBV27 and TRBJ1-5; D is unresolved. Germline V gives CDR1 MNHEY, CDR2 SMNVEV (reference sequence). The CDR3 has 13 residues. V shed 4 bases and J shed 7 bases, with 11 bases lying between them. The CDR3 region has the DNA TGTGCCAGCAGTTCAGGTGTACAGCAGCCCCAGCATTTT. As protein: CASSSGVQQPQHF.

This clone was seen once. The CDR3 here is CASSYSEIQETQYF. As DNA, the CDR3 is TGTGCCAGCAGTTACTCAGAGATCCAAGAGACCCAGTACTTC. The chain employs TRBV6-6 and TRBJ2-5, with D uncertain. Germline V gene data show CDR1 as MNHNY and CDR2 as SVGAGI (reference sequence). The CDR3 extends over 14 amino acids. V lost 0 bases, J lost 1 base, and 6 bases lay in between.

V is TRBV24-1 and J is TRBJ2-2; 8 bases align to TRBD1. The V gene's germline CDR1 is KGHDR and CDR2 SFDVKD. The CDR3 has 14 residues. The ends lost 8 bases at V and 2 bases at J; junction bases unmatched: 3. This CDR3 is CATTGQENTGELFF. CDR3 coding DNA: TGTGCCACCACGGGACAGGAAAACACCGGGGAGCTGTTTTTT.

The chain is built from TRBV2 and TRBJ1-5; 9 bases fit TRBD1. Germline values: CDR1 SNHLY, CDR2 FYNNEI. The trim removed 4 bases at V and 6 bases at J, leaving 7 bases unmatched. The CDR3 consists of 15 residues. Here the CDR3 reads CASSADRGVTQPQHF. CDR3 nucleotide sequence: TGTGCCAGCAGTGCGGACAGGGGAGTGACTCAGCCCCAGCATTTT.

CDR3 protein: CASRRHIGDIQYF. CDR3 sequence (DNA): TGTGCCAGCAGGCGACATATCGGAGACATTCAGTACTTC. The chain recombines TRBV6-5 with TRBJ2-4; D gene ambiguous. Germline assignment: CDR1 MNHEY and CDR2 SVGAGI. Trimming pared 6 bases from V and 8 bases from J, leaving 14 bases between. This CDR3 is 13 amino acids long.

The table lists this clone with a count of one. The V gene is TRBV5-1, the J gene TRBJ2-2, with 8 bases matching TRBD2. This CDR3 contains 17 residues. CDR1 SGHRS and CDR2 YFSETQ come from the germline V gene. V was clipped by 3 bases and J by 4 bases; unmatched bases: 11. DNA of the CDR3: TGCGCCAGCAGCTCTGATGGGACTAGTAGGGGCACCGGGGAGCTGTTTTTT. Its protein is CASSSDGTSRGTGELFF. The variable domain in full, completed from reference TRBV5-1 and TRBJ2-2, reads KAGVTQTPRYLIKTRGQQVTLSCSPISGHRSVSWYQQTPGQGLQFLFEYFSETQRNKGNFPGRFSGRQFSNSRSEMNVSTLELGDSALYLCASSSDGTSRGTGELFFGEGSRLTVL.

The rearrangement links TRBV5-5 to TRBJ2-7; D is perhaps TRBD2 (7 bases). The CDR3 length is 16 residues. The germline V and J ends were trimmed by 4 bases and 2 bases, with 19 bases remaining between them. Germline values: CDR1 SGHKS, CDR2 YYEKEE (reference sequence). CDR3 sequence (DNA): TGTGCCAGCAGCAGGGGGGCTAGCGGTAAAGCCTACGAGCAGTACTTC. Amino acid sequence: CASSRGASGKAYEQYF.

V is TRBV4-1 and J is TRBJ2-1, with a tentative D call TRBD2 (6 bases). Germline V lookup: CDR1 MGHRA, CDR2 YSYEKL. The germline V and J ends were trimmed by 0 bases and 6 bases, with 18 bases remaining between them. CDR3 length equals 17 residues. The CDR3 DNA reads as TGCGCCAGCAGCCAAGACTCCCTCTACGGGAGCCGCAATGAGCAGTTCTTC. Its translation is CASSQDSLYGSRNEQFF.

The V call is TRBV5-4, the J call TRBJ2-3, with unresolved D. Germline-derived CDR1 and CDR2 are SGHNT and YYREEE (reference sequence). Trimming took 2 bases from V and 6 from J, leaving 16 bases between them. The CDR3 length is 15 residues. The CDR3 region has the DNA TGTGCCAGCAGCTTTTCTCGCCCCCCCGGCGATACGCAGTATTTT. As protein: CASSFSRPPGDTQYF.